These 25 T cell receptor beta chains originate from one sample sequenced in a study of cytomegalovirus exposure and HLA in healthy donors. A multiplex PCR was run with 60 Vbeta primers and 13 Jbeta primers. Sequencing used immunoSEQ multiplex PCR; TCRdb keeps in-frame clones, though not all of them. The data show 100,000 to 150,000 clones, approximately 75% seen once. Sequencing input: PBMCs. The receptor source for this set is a man aged 25 to 40 in good health and CMV-seronegative.

The V and J genes are TRBV5-6 and TRBJ2-1, with D possibly matching TRBD1 (5 bases). CDR3 length equals 15 residues. V lost 0 bases, J lost 2 bases, and 9 bases lay in between. CDR1 is SGHDT and CDR2 is YYEEEE in the germline V gene. CDR3 residues: CASSLAGSPYNEQFF. For the CDR3, the DNA is TGTGCCAGCAGCTTGGCAGGGTCCCCCTACAATGAGCAGTTCTTC. Combining the CDR3 with reference TRBV5-6 and TRBJ2-1 gives the whole variable domain DAGVTQSPTHLIKTRGQQVTLRCSPKSGHDTVSWYQQALGQGPQFIFQYYEEEERQRGNFPDRFSGHQFPNYSSELNVNALLLGDSALYLCASSLAGSPYNEQFFGPGTRLTVL.

The rearrangement links TRBV5-1 to TRBJ1-2; D ambiguous. The CDR3 contains 14 residues. CDR1 and CDR2 (germline): SGHRS, YFSETQ. V dropped 2 bases and J dropped 5 bases, with 13 bases sitting between them. CDR3 sequence: CASSFNPGRYGYTF. In DNA form, the CDR3 reads TGCGCCAGCAGCTTCAATCCCGGGAGGTATGGCTACACCTTC. The entire variable domain, with the rest obtained from reference TRBV5-1 and TRBJ1-2, is as follows: KAGVTQTPRYLIKTRGQQVTLSCSPISGHRSVSWYQQTPGQGLQFLFEYFSETQRNKGNFPGRFSGRQFSNSRSEMNVSTLELGDSALYLCASSFNPGRYGYTFGSGTRLTVV.

The rearrangement joins TRBV10-1 to TRBJ2-5, with 9 positions matching TRBD1. The J call may be mistaken, given a closer DNA end match to TRBJ2-7. The germline CDR1 and CDR2 sequences are WNHNN and SYGVQD (reference sequence). The CDR3 has 16 amino acids. The CDR3 spells CASSGTGTGMVHEQYF. Here the CDR3 DNA reads TGCGCCAGCAGTGGGACCGGGACAGGGATGGTCCACGAGCAGTACTTC.

This rearrangement joins TRBV19 to TRBJ1-2; perhaps TRBD1 as D (5 bases). The V gene lost 9 bases and the J gene lost 8 bases, with 19 bases spanning the gap. Germline V gene lookup returns CDR1 LNHDA and CDR2 SQIVND (reference sequence). This CDR3 is built from 13 residues. In nucleotides, the CDR3 is TGTGCCAGCGACCGGGGACTAGGAAGAGGCTACACCTTC. Protein: CASDRGLGRGYTF.

The V call is TRBV14, the J call TRBJ2-6, with 9 nucleotides matching TRBD1. The CDR3 loop spans 18 amino acids. The J segment lost 0 bases and the V segment lost 4 bases, leaving 7 bases of the junction unmatched. From germline, CDR1 is SGHDN and CDR2 FVKESK. In DNA form, the CDR3 reads TGTGCCAGCAGCCTTGGGACAGGGACCTACTCTGGGGCCAACGTCCTGACTTTC. This sequence encodes CASSLGTGTYSGANVLTF. The full variable domain, its missing parts supplied by reference TRBV14 and TRBJ2-6, is EAGVTQFPSHSVIEKGQTVTLRCDPISGHDNLYWYRRVMGKEIKFLLHFVKESKQDESGMPNNRFLAERTGGTYSTLKVQPAELEDSGVYFCASSLGTGTYSGANVLTFGAGSRLTVL.

This clone appeared a few times. This rearrangement joins TRBV7-9 to TRBJ2-1; 9 nucleotides agree with TRBD2. CDR3 length: 16 residues. In germline, CDR1 is SEHNR, CDR2 FQNEAQ (reference sequence). The trim removed 2 bases at V and 1 base at J, leaving 3 bases unmatched. The CDR3 DNA sequence: TGTGCCAGCAGCTTATCCCTAGCGGGGTCCTACAATGAGCAGTTCTTC. Translating gives CASSLSLAGSYNEQFF.

This clone was seen once. The gene calls are TRBV14 and TRBJ2-7, with D maybe TRBD2 (5 bases). V shed 4 bases and J shed 3 bases, with 7 bases lying between them. The length of the CDR3 is 12 residues. The germline V gene encodes CDR1 SGHDN and CDR2 FVKESK. The CDR3 spells CASSLGGYEQYF. The CDR3 DNA follows: TGTGCCAGCAGCCTCGGAGGCTACGAGCAGTACTTC.

This clone was seen only a few times. In nucleotides, the CDR3 is TGTGCCAGCAGTTACTCCGGAGAGTACCAAGAGACCCAGTACTTC. This translates into CASSYSGEYQETQYF. The chain joins TRBV6-6 to TRBJ2-5; D gene uncertain. The CDR3 consists of 15 residues. Germline V CDR1 and CDR2: MNHNY, SVGAGI (reference sequence). Trimming removed 0 bases from V and 0 bases from J, with 8 bases in between.

Remarks on this clone: The junction departs from the called germline gene at one end, perhaps through a read error. This rearrangement joins TRBV27 to TRBJ2-3; D is possibly TRBD1 (6 bases). CDR3 length: 15 residues. The germline V gene encodes CDR1 MNHEY and CDR2 SMNVEV (reference sequence). DNA of the CDR3: TGTGCCAGCAACTCATGGGGGCAGAGCACAGGTACGCAGTATTTT. It is translated as CASNSWGQSTGTQYF.

This sequence joins TRBV5-1 and TRBJ1-3; unclear D gene. The CDR3 has 14 amino acids. With 0 bases removed from V and 1 base from J, the gap between germline ends came to 5 bases. The V gene's germline CDR1 is SGHRS and CDR2 YFSETQ. CDR3 amino acids: CASSLGGSGNTIYF. The CDR3, as DNA: TGCGCCAGCAGCTTGGGAGGGTCTGGAAACACCATATATTTT.

The chain employs TRBV5-1 and TRBJ2-3, with TRBD2 as a possible D gene (7 bases). The ends were cut back, 1 base at V and 11 bases at J, with 20 bases in the middle. From germline, CDR1 is SGHRS and CDR2 YFSETQ. CDR3 length equals 15 residues. The CDR3 region has the DNA TGCGCCAGCAGCTTGAACGGGGGGCCCAGGGTGGGGCAGTATTTT. It is translated as CASSLNGGPRVGQYF.

This sequence joins TRBV19 and TRBJ2-1; 10 bases map to TRBD1. The germline V gene encodes CDR1 LNHDA and CDR2 SQIVND (reference sequence). V shed 5 bases and J 8 bases; nucleotides not matched to a gene: 12. This CDR3 is built from 16 residues. The CDR3 spells CASSLGIEDRGDEQFF. The CDR3 nucleotides read TGTGCCAGTAGTCTCGGAATAGAGGACAGGGGGGATGAGCAGTTCTTC. Variable domain in full (rest from reference TRBV19 and TRBJ2-1): DGGITQSPKYLFRKEGQNVTLSCEQNLNHDAMYWYRQDPGQGLRLIYYSQIVNDFQKGDIAEGYSVSREKKESFPLTVTSAQKNPTAFYLCASSLGIEDRGDEQFFGPGTRLTVL.

The rearrangement joins TRBV19 to TRBJ2-1, with D possibly TRBD2 on 6 matching bases. The CDR3 is 15 residues long. Per germline, CDR1 LNHDA and CDR2 SQIVND (reference sequence). V was clipped by 1 base and J by 7 bases, with 14 bases between them. CDR3 DNA sequence: TGTGCCAGTAGTATAGTGAAAGGGACTCGGAATGAGCAGTTCTTC. Its translation is CASSIVKGTRNEQFF.

The chain combines TRBV2 with TRBJ2-2; TRBD1 might be the D (7 bases). Between the trimmed V and J ends, which lost 8 bases and 3 bases, there was a span of 16 bases. The germline V gene encodes CDR1 SNHLY and CDR2 FYNNEI. This CDR3 contains 15 residues. The chain's CDR3 is CASLGGGVYTGELFF. The CDR3 DNA reads TGTGCCAGCCTAGGAGGGGGCGTATACACCGGGGAGCTGTTTTTT.

The rearrangement links TRBV5-4 to TRBJ1-1; TRBD1 aligns across 7 bases. The CDR3 totals 17 residues. V was pared by 7 bases and J by 2 bases, with 17 bases of the junction left unmatched. The germline V gene encodes CDR1 SGHNT and CDR2 YYREEE (reference sequence). The CDR3 sequence: CASQRGPTVGDNTEAFF. The CDR3 bases are TGTGCCAGCCAAAGGGGGCCCACCGTAGGGGATAACACTGAAGCTTTCTTT.

The J gene is TRBJ2-1, the V gene TRBV7-2, with 7 bases that match TRBD1. The CDR3 is 15 residues long. Germline CDR1 is SGHTA and CDR2 is FQGNSA. V gave up 4 bases and J gave up 6 bases; unmatched junction bases: 9. CDR3 region: CASSSSRDSFNEQFF. The CDR3 DNA sequence: TGTGCCAGCAGCTCGTCCCGGGACAGTTTCAATGAGCAGTTCTTC.

The J gene is TRBJ1-2, the V gene TRBV7-8; no firm D call. The CDR3 runs 13 residues. V gave up 1 base and J gave up 4 bases, with 7 bases separating them. Germline CDR1 is SGHVS and CDR2 is FQNEAQ. In DNA form, the CDR3 reads TGTGCCAGCAGCTTAGAAGCGGCCTATGGCTACACCTTC. Its protein product is CASSLEAAYGYTF.

The chain uses TRBV6-1 and TRBJ2-7; tentative D call: TRBD1 (5 bases). This CDR3 spans 15 amino acids. V shed 7 bases and J shed 0 bases, with 16 bases lying between them. Germline loops: CDR1 MNHNS, CDR2 SASEGT. The CDR3 nucleotides read TGTGCCAGCACGCCTTCACAGGTCATCTCCTACGAGCAGTACTTC. Amino acids: CASTPSQVISYEQYF.

This clone occurred a few times. The chain carries TRBV4-2 and TRBJ1-1; 8 bases map to TRBD1. The CDR3 is 14 amino acids. V lost 4 bases, J lost 4 bases, and 5 bases stayed unmatched. Germline CDR1 is LGHNA and CDR2 is YNFKEQ. The CDR3 loop is CASSLRDRRTEAFF. CDR3 nucleotides: TGTGCCAGCAGCCTTAGGGACAGGCGCACTGAAGCTTTCTTT.

This clone was seen a handful of times. The chain is built from TRBV4-3 and TRBJ1-1, with D possibly TRBD1 on 6 matching bases. Germline assignment: CDR1 LGHNA and CDR2 YSLEER. This CDR3 is 13 amino acids long. The V end was cut by 5 bases, the J end by 5 bases, with 12 bases between. The CDR3 sequence is CASSSPGVTEAFF. The CDR3 DNA follows: TGCGCCAGCAGCTCGCCAGGGGTAACTGAAGCTTTCTTT.

The rearrangement uses TRBV5-4 and TRBJ1-4, with D tentatively TRBD1 (5 bases). Per germline, CDR1 SGHNT and CDR2 YYREEE (reference sequence). This CDR3 contains 13 residues. V lost 0 bases, J lost 7 bases, and 7 bases lay in between. In DNA, the CDR3 is TGTGCCAGCAGCTTGGAAGGGGTTGAAAAACTGTTTTTT. Amino acid sequence: CASSLEGVEKLFF.

The V call is TRBV20-1, the J call TRBJ2-3; D unclear. Trimming took 7 bases from V and 4 from J, leaving 9 bases between them. This CDR3 spans 11 amino acids. Germline V lookup: CDR1 DFQATT, CDR2 SNEGSKA (reference sequence). The CDR3 bases are TGCAGTGTTCGTAGCCCAGATACGCAGTATTTT. As protein: CSVRSPDTQYF.

This chain uses TRBV6-5 with TRBJ1-2; a possible D gene is TRBD1 (5 bases). Trimming pared 6 bases from V and 5 bases from J, leaving 16 bases between. This CDR3 has 14 amino acids. Germline assignment: CDR1 MNHEY and CDR2 SVGAGI. The CDR3 protein is CASRKTASTYGYTF. The CDR3 coding sequence is TGTGCCAGCAGAAAGACAGCGTCCACGTATGGCTACACCTTC.

V usage is TRBV27 and J usage is TRBJ1-2, with TRBD1 matching 9 bases. After removal of 8 bases from V and 3 bases from J, the junction contained 13 bases not matched to a gene. The CDR3 runs 16 residues. Germline V gene lookup returns CDR1 MNHEY and CDR2 SMNVEV (reference sequence). CDR3 nucleotide sequence: TGTGCCAGCCGACCGCTATGGGACAGGGATCACTATGGCTACACCTTC. This encodes CASRPLWDRDHYGYTF.

The chain carries TRBV29-1 and TRBJ2-3, with a possible D match to TRBD1 (6 bases). The CDR3 is 13 residues long. Germline CDR1 and CDR2: SQVTM and ANQGSEA. V lost 4 bases and J lost 1, with 9 bases in between. The chain's CDR3 is CSVVRGGTDTQYF. The CDR3 DNA follows: TGCAGCGTTGTCAGGGGTGGCACAGATACGCAGTATTTT.